This T cell receptor beta chain is from a study of CD8 T cells in ankylosing spondylitis. Study-wide results and caveats: In ankylosing spondylitis blood, a motif of seven to nine highly homologous TCR beta variants appeared characteristic. Prior literature has documented some motif variants in synovial fluid and blood from reactive arthritis. The study looked at matched synovial fluid samples from ankylosing spondylitis patients. Disease-linked clones were reported to be significantly enriched there.

This clonotype was counted between two and nine times. Its antigen is not identified. Via MiXCR, TCRdb re-called the 5' RACE reads, giving one row per CDR3 protein. The sample carries a few hundred thousand distinct CDR3 sequences, about 20% recorded once. The CDR3 consists of 14 residues. V lost 4 bases and J lost 2, with 10 bases in between. This chain connects TRBV12-3 or TRBV12-4 to TRBJ2-3; D remains unclear. This receptor was obtained from a female donor with ankylosing spondylitis or in good health (not recorded which). Sequencing was done on a sample of blood, either unsorted or a sorted T cell fraction (not recorded which). The CDR3 here is CASSSRTVTDTQYF. The CDR3 bases are TGTGCCAGCAGTTCCCGGACGGTCACAGATACGCAGTATTTT.